A selection of T cell receptor beta chains follows, all from one sample in a study of beta chain features in type 1 diabetes. The table came from immunoSEQ multiplex PCR; TCRdb's copy has only in-frame clones and leaves some out. The sample includes some 350,000 clones, around 9.6% of them seen just once. Sequenced input: central memory CD4+ T cells from blood. All receptors derive from a man aged 30-40 years with type 1 diabetes. CDR3s include the opening cysteine and the closing phenylalanine or tryptophan. D genes are given only for firm matches. A clone size is listed for some rows: how often the clone was seen (once, few, many), or a class if it is expanded.

clone_size	j_call	d_call	v_call	cdr3_aa	cdr3_nt
NA	TRBJ2-7	TRBD1	TRBV7-2	CASSSGTGIHEQYF	TGTGCCAGCAGCTCGGGGACAGGGATCCACGAGCAGTACTTC
few	TRBJ1-4	NA	TRBV25-1	CASSRTGGTEKLFF	TGTGCCAGCAGCCGCACAGGCGGGACCGAAAAACTGTTTTTT
few	TRBJ1-4	TRBD1	TRBV7-2	CASSKTGTNEKLFF	TGTGCCAGCAGCAAGACAGGGACTAATGAAAAACTGTTTTTT
NA	TRBJ2-7	NA	TRBV6-5	CASGRVGTNSYEQYF	TGTGCCAGCGGCCGGGTGGGGACGAACTCCTACGAGCAGTACTTC
NA	TRBJ2-7	NA	TRBV28	CASTLQGTRYEQYF	TGTGCCAGCACTCTTCAGGGGACGAGGTACGAGCAGTACTTC
NA	TRBJ1-4	NA	TRBV6-5	CASSYSLNEKLFF	TGTGCCAGCAGTTACTCGCTCAATGAAAAACTGTTTTTT
many	TRBJ1-5	NA	TRBV2	CASSEMGERKPQHF	TGTGCCAGCAGTGAGATGGGGGAGAGAAAGCCCCAGCATTTT
NA	TRBJ1-2	TRBD1	TRBV6-5	CASSANRGQSSYTF	TGTGCCAGCAGTGCAAACCGGGGACAGAGCAGCTACACCTTC
NA	TRBJ1-2	NA	TRBV7-2	CASTRDRWGNYGYTF	TGTGCCAGCACCAGGGATCGCTGGGGCAACTATGGCTACACCTTC
NA	TRBJ2-7	NA	TRBV6-1	CASSADRYYEQYF	TGTGCCAGCAGTGCCGACAGATACTACGAGCAGTACTTC
NA	TRBJ2-2	NA	TRBV9	CASSAQGTGELFF	TGTGCCAGCAGCGCGCAGGGGACCGGGGAGCTGTTTTTT
NA	TRBJ1-5	NA	TRBV6-1	CASTEGIGQPQHF	TGTGCCAGCACGGAGGGTATCGGGCAGCCCCAGCATTTT
few	TRBJ2-3	TRBD1	TRBV5-1	CASSQTGASTDTQYF	TGCGCCAGCAGCCAGACAGGGGCGAGTACAGATACGCAGTATTTT
NA	TRBJ2-1	TRBD2	TRBV5-4	CASSSLREDYNEQFF	TGTGCCAGCAGCTCCTTGCGGGAGGACTACAATGAGCAGTTCTTC
few	TRBJ1-1	NA	TRBV5-8	CASSPVDSTEAFF	TGTGCCAGCAGTCCCGTGGACAGCACTGAAGCTTTCTTT
NA	TRBJ1-1	NA	TRBV29-1	CSVEPLGPGSGDTEAFF	TGCAGCGTTGAACCCCTCGGTCCGGGGTCTGGGGACACTGAAGCTTTCTTT
few	TRBJ2-2	TRBD1	TRBV5-8	CASSFDRADTGELFF	TGTGCCAGCAGCTTCGACAGGGCCGACACCGGGGAGCTGTTTTTT
many	TRBJ2-7	TRBD2	TRBV7-9	CASSPPGGSDEQYF	TGTGCCAGCAGCCCGCCGGGGGGGTCGGACGAGCAGTACTTC
few	TRBJ1-2	NA	TRBV5-1	CASSFGGAGDGYTF	TGCGCCAGCAGCTTTGGGGGGGCAGGCGATGGCTACACCTTC
NA	TRBJ2-1	NA	TRBV6-5	CASSYSTGINEQFF	TGTGCCAGCAGCTACTCGACAGGAATCAATGAGCAGTTCTTC
NA	TRBJ1-5	NA	TRBV28	CASGVTGALDQPQHF	TGTGCCAGTGGGGTTACGGGGGCGCTAGATCAGCCCCAGCATTTT
NA	TRBJ2-7	NA	TRBV28	CASVQGGPLGREEQYF	TGTGCCAGCGTACAGGGAGGGCCCCTTGGGAGAGAGGAGCAGTACTTC
few	TRBJ1-1	NA	TRBV10-1	CASSESGRSNTEAFF	TGCGCCAGCAGTGAGTCCGGAAGATCGAACACTGAAGCTTTCTTT
NA	TRBJ2-5	NA	TRBV4-2	CASSSEWELTQYF	TGTGCCAGCAGCTCTGAATGGGAGTTGACCCAGTACTTC
few	TRBJ2-3	TRBD2	TRBV13	CASSSPGGSFADTQYF	TGTGCCAGCAGCTCCCCCGGCGGGAGCTTTGCAGATACGCAGTATTTT
NA	TRBJ2-7	NA	TRBV28	CASSFLHEQYF	TGTGCCAGCAGTTTCCTACACGAGCAGTACTTC
few	TRBJ2-7	NA	TRBV27	CASSPLGVLGEQYF	TGTGCCAGCAGCCCTTTGGGGGTGCTCGGCGAGCAGTACTTC
few	TRBJ2-7	TRBD1	TRBV28	CASSGDRGSFWYEQYF	TGTGCCAGCAGTGGGGACAGGGGGTCGTTTTGGTACGAGCAGTACTTC
NA	TRBJ2-1	TRBD1	TRBV7-2	CASLQGVAYNEQFF	TGTGCCAGTCTGCAGGGGGTTGCGTACAATGAGCAGTTCTTC
NA	TRBJ2-1	NA	TRBV29-1	CSVRSRGRYNEQFF	TGCAGCGTGAGGTCGCGGGGCCGGTACAATGAGCAGTTCTTC
NA	TRBJ2-7	TRBD1	TRBV7-9	CASSLMGQQSYEQYF	TGTGCCAGCAGCTTAATGGGACAGCAGTCCTACGAGCAGTACTTC
NA	TRBJ2-3	NA	TRBV7-2	CASSLVATQYF	TGTGCCAGCAGCTTAGTTGCAACGCAGTATTTT
many	TRBJ2-1	NA	TRBV2	CASRGSYYNEQFF	TGTGCCAGCAGAGGGAGTTATTACAATGAGCAGTTCTTC
NA	TRBJ1-2	TRBD1	TRBV13	CASSRDRGAGYTF	TGTGCCAGCAGCCGGGACAGGGGGGCCGGCTACACCTTC
few	TRBJ2-5	NA	TRBV27	CASSPRLGETQYF	TGTGCCAGCAGTCCCCGGTTGGGAGAGACCCAGTACTTC
many	TRBJ2-7	NA	TRBV10-2	CASRDFRTYEQYF	TGCGCCAGCAGGGACTTTAGGACCTACGAGCAGTACTTC
many	TRBJ2-1	TRBD2	TRBV25-1	CASSEGGRADEQFF	TGTGCCAGCAGTGAAGGCGGGAGGGCCGATGAGCAGTTCTTC
NA	TRBJ1-1	NA	TRBV2	CASSVQENTEAFF	TGTGCCAGCAGTGTACAGGAGAACACTGAAGCTTTCTTT
NA	TRBJ2-1	NA	TRBV7-9	CASSLAFAGSYNEQFF	TGTGCCAGCAGCTTAGCGTTCGCGGGGTCCTACAATGAGCAGTTCTTC
few	TRBJ2-7	TRBD2	TRBV30	CAWSPGTSGRIKQYF	TGTGCCTGGAGTCCCGGGACTAGCGGGAGGATTAAGCAGTACTTC
few	TRBJ2-2	TRBD1	TRBV5-1	CASRDTGGGELFF	TGCGCCAGCAGGGATACAGGGGGCGGGGAGCTGTTTTTT
few	TRBJ2-2	TRBD2	TRBV4-1	CASSQAGAGKGELFF	TGCGCCAGCAGCCAAGCGGGAGCGGGAAAAGGGGAGCTGTTTTTT
few	TRBJ2-1	TRBD2	TRBV5-1	CATYPGTTYNEQFF	TGCGCCACTTACCCGGGGACTACCTACAATGAGCAGTTCTTC
many	TRBJ2-1	TRBD2	TRBV7-3	CASSLAGEKDNEQFF	TGTGCCAGCAGCTTAGCGGGAGAGAAGGACAATGAGCAGTTCTTC
NA	TRBJ1-1	TRBD1	TRBV6-6	CASSYSQGANTEAFF	TGTGCCAGCAGTTACTCGCAGGGGGCGAATACTGAAGCTTTCTTT
many	TRBJ2-1	NA	TRBV6-1	CASQRTPSDNEQFF	TGTGCCAGCCAGAGGACGCCTTCGGACAATGAGCAGTTCTTC
few	TRBJ1-5	NA	TRBV7-2	CASSYTYSNQPQHF	TGTGCCAGCAGCTACACTTATAGCAATCAGCCCCAGCATTTT
NA	TRBJ2-7	TRBD2	TRBV6-5	CASSSGTSGSGRF	TGTGCCAGCAGTTCCGGGACTAGCGGGAGCGGGCGCTTC
many	TRBJ1-2	NA	TRBV28	CASSLGGHYGYTF	TGTGCCAGCAGTTTAGGGGGGCACTATGGCTACACCTTC
NA	TRBJ1-1	TRBD1	TRBV6-5	CASTEEGADTEAFF	TGTGCCAGCACCGAGGAGGGGGCGGACACTGAAGCTTTCTTT
few	TRBJ1-3	TRBD1	TRBV5-6	CASSSPTGVYGNTIYF	TGTGCCAGCAGCTCACCGACAGGGGTGTATGGAAACACCATATATTTT
NA	TRBJ1-5	NA	TRBV7-8	CASSLSRRGQPQHF	TGTGCCAGCAGCTTAAGCCGGCGCGGTCAGCCCCAGCATTTT
NA	TRBJ2-3	NA	TRBV19	CASSRTGVTDTQYF	TGTGCCAGTAGTAGGACGGGGGTCACAGATACGCAGTATTTT
NA	TRBJ2-7	NA	TRBV15	CATSTRKQVPPYEQYF	TGTGCCACCAGCACCCGAAAACAGGTCCCGCCCTACGAGCAGTACTTC